Below are 15 T cell receptor beta chains sequenced from a single sample in a study of T cells in Graves' hyperthyroidism and ophthalmopathy (dated by TCRdb to 2018 to 2020). Preparation of the library involved multiplex PCR. The sequencer was an Illumina HiSeq 2000. TCR beta CDR3 regions were amplified from RNA transcripts. A first-round RT-PCR of the TCR CDR3 used the HTBI primer set with the Qiagen OneStep RT-PCR kit. The public sequencing data were trimmed at Q25 with fastp and processed into clonotypes with MiXCR by TCRdb, which kept only in-frame beta chains. A single entry per CDR3 protein holds the most common genes and DNA from its merged rows. This sample gives approximately 210,000 distinct CDR3 sequences in total; roughly a sixth of them show up just once. The ten biggest clones cover around 52% of the sample. Sample: blood. The origin of the receptors is a man aged 45 to 65 with Graves' hyperthyroidism.

This clonotype was observed a few times. The chain links TRBV5-1 to TRBJ2-2; 9 nucleotides align to TRBD1. V shed 1 base and J 2 bases; nucleotides not matched to a gene: 0. The CDR3 spans 15 residues. Germline V gene sequence: CDR1 SGHRS, CDR2 YFSETQ. Here the CDR3 reads CASSLTGGNTGELFF. The CDR3 DNA reads as TGCGCCAGCAGCTTGACAGGGGGCAACACCGGGGAGCTGTTTTTT.

The sample holds a few counts of this clonotype. The chain couples TRBV9 to TRBJ1-2, with 9 positions matching TRBD1. The CDR3 sequence is 15 residues long. Trimming removed 4 bases from V and 5 bases from J; junction bases left unmatched: 9. Germline V lookup: CDR1 SGDLS, CDR2 YYNGEE. CDR3 nucleotides: TGTGCCAGCAGCTCCTGGACGACAGGGGGGTATGGCTACACCTTC. Protein: CASSSWTTGGYGYTF.

This clonotype was seen many times. This chain uses TRBV5-1 with TRBJ2-1; 7 bases map to TRBD2. The CDR3 totals 19 residues. Germline V CDR1 and CDR2: SGHRS, YFSETQ. V gave up 1 base and J gave up 0 bases; unmatched junction bases: 13. This CDR3 reads CASSLRFPTGGSSYNEQFF. Here the CDR3 DNA reads TGCGCCAGCAGCTTGAGGTTTCCGACTGGCGGGAGCTCCTACAATGAGCAGTTCTTC.

This clonotype was observed many times. The chain combines TRBV12-5 with TRBJ2-3; D perhaps matches TRBD2 (6 bases). Germline V lookup: CDR1 LGHNT, CDR2 FRNRAP. The CDR3 runs to 17 residues. Trimming pared 3 bases from V and 0 bases from J, leaving 16 bases between. CDR3 in amino acids: CASGFAPPGLSTDTQYF. CDR3 coding DNA: TGTGCTAGTGGTTTCGCCCCCCCGGGACTTAGCACAGATACGCAGTATTTT.

The chain recombines TRBV6-1 with TRBJ2-7, with D tentatively TRBD1 or TRBD2 (5 bases each). This CDR3 has 16 residues. The germline V gene has CDR1 MNHNS and CDR2 SASEGT. The V end was cut by 5 bases, the J end by 3 bases, with 20 bases between. CDR3 region: CASSMFRDPSRYEQYF. The CDR3 DNA is TGTGCCAGCAGTATGTTCCGGGACCCCTCCCGCTACGAGCAGTACTTC.

The table lists this clonotype with many counts. The chain links TRBV20-1 to TRBJ2-7; a weak D match, TRBD2 (6 bases). CDR1 and CDR2 from the germline V gene are DFQATT and SNEGSKA (reference sequence). Deletions cut 3 bases from V and 3 bases from J, with 12 bases between. CDR3 size: 13 residues. The CDR3 coding sequence is TGCAGTGCTAGCCGGGACTGGGACTACGAGCAGTACTTC. Its protein product is CSASRDWDYEQYF.

This clonotype was recorded at least ten times. The chain uses TRBV2 and TRBJ2-7; D remains unclear. CDR3 length: 15 residues. Trimming cost V 0 bases and J 3 bases, with 12 bases left between them. CDR1 is SNHLY, CDR2 FYNNEI, per germline. The CDR3 loop reads CASSEADQLYYEQYF. The CDR3 bases are TGTGCCAGCAGTGAAGCTGACCAGCTCTACTACGAGCAGTACTTC.

A note on this clonotype: One junction end disagrees with the germline gene, perhaps due to a read error. The chain links TRBV7-6 to TRBJ2-1, with 7 bases fitting TRBD2. CDR3 size: 16 residues. In germline, CDR1 is SGHVS, CDR2 FNYEAQ. The CDR3 spells CASSSRLRGSRNERFF. CDR3 nucleotide sequence: TGTGCCAGCAGCTCCAGACTACGCGGGAGCCGTAATGAGCGGTTCTTC.

The chain couples TRBV18 to TRBJ2-2; TRBD2 agrees at 10 bases. The CDR3 runs 17 residues. Germline V gives CDR1 KGHSH, CDR2 LQKENI. Losses at the gene ends were 3 bases for V and 5 bases for J; bases not matched to a gene: 9. The CDR3 is CASSPPVAGGGTGELFF. DNA for the CDR3: TGTGCCAGCTCACCTCCGGTAGCGGGAGGTGGTACCGGGGAGCTGTTTTTT.

This clonotype was counted ten times or more. V gene TRBV18 combines with J gene TRBJ2-7; TRBD1 or TRBD2 may be the D gene (5 bases each). Germline V gene data show CDR1 as KGHSH and CDR2 as LQKENI. CDR3 length: 13 residues. Trimming took off 9 bases at V and 3 bases at J, with 15 bases between the two ends. CDR3 DNA sequence: TGTGCCAGTAACCGGGGACCCCACTACGAGCAGTACTTC. Translating gives CASNRGPHYEQYF.

The J gene is TRBJ2-2, the V gene TRBV27; the D gene is possibly TRBD1 (5 bases). The germline CDR1 and CDR2 sequences are MNHEY and SMNVEV (reference sequence). The V end was cut by 2 bases, the J end by 1 base, with 14 bases between. The CDR3 is 17 amino acids. The CDR3 region is CASSLLTAGKNTGELFF. CDR3 bases: TGTGCCAGCAGTTTACTGACAGCCGGAAAGAACACCGGGGAGCTGTTTTTT.

In this sample, this clonotype turned up many times. CDR3 nucleotide sequence: TGTGCTAGTGGTTTAGATATCCAGGGGTTTAGGACGGGGGCCTCCTACGAGCAGTACTTC. This translates into CASGLDIQGFRTGASYEQYF. The chain employs TRBV12-5 and TRBJ2-7; D might be TRBD1 or TRBD2, each matching 6 bases. Germline V lookup: CDR1 LGHNT, CDR2 FRNRAP. The CDR3 is 20 amino acids. Trimming shortened V by 3 bases and J by 0 bases, and 27 bases separated the two germline ends.

This clonotype was seen a handful of times. V gene TRBV10-1 combines with J gene TRBJ2-3, with 11 positions matching TRBD2. The germline V gene encodes CDR1 WNHNN and CDR2 SYGVQD (reference sequence). This CDR3 spans 16 amino acids. Trimming cost V 4 bases and J 2 bases; bases outside gene matches: 5. CDR3 protein: CASSATSGGSTDTQYF. The CDR3 coding sequence is TGCGCCAGCAGTGCCACTAGCGGGGGATCCACAGATACGCAGTATTTT.

V is TRBV6-5 and J is TRBJ1-1, with D possibly being TRBD1 (5 bases). Germline assignment: CDR1 MNHEY and CDR2 SVGAGI. V was pared by 0 bases and J by 0 bases, with 8 bases between. The CDR3 runs to 15 residues. The CDR3, as DNA: TGTGCCAGCAGTTACTCGCGGGGGGTGAACACTGAAGCTTTCTTT. As protein: CASSYSRGVNTEAFF.

In this sample, this clonotype turned up many times. As DNA, the CDR3 is TGTGCCAGCACCCTACTCGGGTCGGGCACAGATACGCAGTATTTT. Its translation: CASTLLGSGTDTQYF. The chain carries TRBV7-6 and TRBJ2-3; D unclear. Germline V gene sequence: CDR1 SGHVS, CDR2 FNYEAQ. V dropped 7 bases and J dropped 1 base, with 15 bases sitting between them. The CDR3 loop spans 15 amino acids. Based on the CDR3 plus reference TRBV7-6 and TRBJ2-3, the full variable domain is GAGVSQSPRYKVTKRGQDVALRCDPISGHVSLYWYRQALGQGPEFLTYFNYEAQQDKSGLPNDRFSAERPEGSISTLTIQRTEQRDSAMYRCASTLLGSGTDTQYFGPGTRLTVL.